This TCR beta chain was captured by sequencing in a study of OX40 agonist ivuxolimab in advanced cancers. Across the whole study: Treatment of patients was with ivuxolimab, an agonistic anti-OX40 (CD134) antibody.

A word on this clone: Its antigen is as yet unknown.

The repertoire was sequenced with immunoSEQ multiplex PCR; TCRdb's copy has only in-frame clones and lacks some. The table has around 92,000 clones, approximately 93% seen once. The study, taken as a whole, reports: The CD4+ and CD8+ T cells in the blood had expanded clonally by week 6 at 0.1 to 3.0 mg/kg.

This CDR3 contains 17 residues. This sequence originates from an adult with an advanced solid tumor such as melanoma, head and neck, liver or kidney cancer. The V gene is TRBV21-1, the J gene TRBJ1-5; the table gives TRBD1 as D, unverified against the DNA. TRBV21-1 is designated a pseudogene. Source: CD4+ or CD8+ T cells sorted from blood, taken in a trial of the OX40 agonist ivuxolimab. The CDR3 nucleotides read TGTGCCAGCAGCGGCCGGGACAGGGGATTTAGCAATCAGCCCCAGCATTTT. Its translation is CASSGRDRGFSNQPQHF.